A single sample is the source of the 2 T cell receptor beta chains below, sequenced in a study of T cells in Graves' hyperthyroidism and ophthalmopathy. Amplification targeted TCR beta CDR3 regions from RNA transcripts. RT-PCR in the first round (using the HTBI primer set) targeted the TCR CDR3. Via MiXCR, TCRdb re-called the multiplex PCR reads, giving one row per CDR3 protein. The sample has under 400,000 distinct CDR3 sequences, 15% to 20% seen once. Sequenced input: blood. The origin of the receptors is a woman in her forties with Graves' ophthalmopathy.

This clonotype was recorded a few times. V is TRBV6-5 and J is TRBJ2-7; weak D call: TRBD2 (5 bases). The CDR3 extends over 15 amino acids. The germline CDR1 and CDR2 sequences are MNHEY and SVGAGI. The V gene lost 2 bases and the J gene lost 0 bases, with 11 bases spanning the gap. The CDR3 DNA reads TGTGCCAGCAGTTACGGGATAGGGAGCTCCTACGAGCAGTACTTC. It translates to CASSYGIGSSYEQYF.

This clonotype was observed many times. A read error may produce the germline difference seen at one junction end. The chain joins TRBV6-1 to TRBJ2-7; D remains ambiguous. CDR3 size: 10 residues. CDR1 is MNHNS, CDR2 SASEGT, per germline. The CDR3 DNA is TGTGCCAGCAGTGAACAAGGGTTCGCCTTC. This codes for CASSEQGFAF.